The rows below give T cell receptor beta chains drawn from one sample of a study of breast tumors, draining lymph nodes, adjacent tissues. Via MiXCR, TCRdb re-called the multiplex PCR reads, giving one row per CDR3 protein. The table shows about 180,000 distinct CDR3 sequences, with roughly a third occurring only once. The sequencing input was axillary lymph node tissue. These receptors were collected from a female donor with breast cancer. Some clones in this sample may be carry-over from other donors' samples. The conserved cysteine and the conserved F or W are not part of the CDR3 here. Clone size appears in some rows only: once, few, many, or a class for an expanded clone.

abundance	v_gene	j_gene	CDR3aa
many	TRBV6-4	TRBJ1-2	ASSVAGGFGGYT
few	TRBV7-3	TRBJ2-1	ASSRGDSSYNEQF
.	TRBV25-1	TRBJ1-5	ASSVTEAGQNQPQH
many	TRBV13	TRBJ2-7	ASSDGGYEQY
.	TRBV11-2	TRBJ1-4	ASSGQGNEKLF
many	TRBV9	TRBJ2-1	ASSSRGGLYNEQF
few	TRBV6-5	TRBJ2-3	ASSYGRGTDTQY
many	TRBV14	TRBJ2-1	ASSLFRDAEQF
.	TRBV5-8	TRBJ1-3	ASSLGTASGNTIY
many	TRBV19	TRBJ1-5	ASTMITSNQPQH
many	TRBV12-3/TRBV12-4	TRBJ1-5	ASSPGFDQPQH
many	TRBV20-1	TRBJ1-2	SAGRQQGYT
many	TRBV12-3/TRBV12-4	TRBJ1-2	ASSFSPQGGLDYGYT
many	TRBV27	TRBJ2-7	ASSLDRGWHEQY
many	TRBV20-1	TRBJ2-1	SARDYVASGSNEQF
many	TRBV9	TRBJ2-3	ASSVEAGVGTDTQY
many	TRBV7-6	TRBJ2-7	ASSRPGQSYEQY
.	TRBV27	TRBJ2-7	ASSPTAGVREQY
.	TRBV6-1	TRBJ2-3	ASRGQAISTDTQY
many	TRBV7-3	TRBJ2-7	ASSSGQAGFYEQY
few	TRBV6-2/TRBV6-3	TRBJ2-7	ASSPQSYEQY
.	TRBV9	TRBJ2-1	ASSVVSIDEQF
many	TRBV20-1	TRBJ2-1	SARDMTRSSYEQF
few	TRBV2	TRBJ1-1	ASSDGESAMNTEAF
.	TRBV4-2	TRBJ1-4	ASSQDRAGNGKLF
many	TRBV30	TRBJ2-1	AWSRIGLATNEQF
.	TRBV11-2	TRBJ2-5	ASSLGLRPAGDVETQY
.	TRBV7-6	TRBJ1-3	ASSLRARASSGNSIH
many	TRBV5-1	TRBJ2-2	ASSSETNTGELF
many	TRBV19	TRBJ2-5	ASAQTGLAKETQY
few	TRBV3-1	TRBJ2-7	ASSQGLATFYEQY
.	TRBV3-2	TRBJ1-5	ASSPLPGQGVNQPQH
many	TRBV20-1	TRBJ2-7	SATTGAGEQY
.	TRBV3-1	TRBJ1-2	ASSHCHRGHVKGYT
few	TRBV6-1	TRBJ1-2	ASNAQGTGLYGYT
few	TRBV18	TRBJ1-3	ASSPPRRQGLNTIY
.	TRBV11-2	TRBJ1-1	ASSTWTGEAF
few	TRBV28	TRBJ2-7	ASSLPLGQGVHEQY
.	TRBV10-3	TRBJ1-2	AGKSHTGLYGYT
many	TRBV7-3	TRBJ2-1	ASSLSGRGNEQF
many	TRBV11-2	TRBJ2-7	ASSLDPWWDRDTYEQY
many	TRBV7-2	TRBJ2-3	ASSLVAGGSTDTQY
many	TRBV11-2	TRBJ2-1	ASSSTTVGNEQF
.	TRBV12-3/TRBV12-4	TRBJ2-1	ASSFRGMRGMGNEQF
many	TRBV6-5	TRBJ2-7	ATQGDSYEQY
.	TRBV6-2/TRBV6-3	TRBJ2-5	ASSPLRGEQETQY
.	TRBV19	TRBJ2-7	ASSNTLSYEQY